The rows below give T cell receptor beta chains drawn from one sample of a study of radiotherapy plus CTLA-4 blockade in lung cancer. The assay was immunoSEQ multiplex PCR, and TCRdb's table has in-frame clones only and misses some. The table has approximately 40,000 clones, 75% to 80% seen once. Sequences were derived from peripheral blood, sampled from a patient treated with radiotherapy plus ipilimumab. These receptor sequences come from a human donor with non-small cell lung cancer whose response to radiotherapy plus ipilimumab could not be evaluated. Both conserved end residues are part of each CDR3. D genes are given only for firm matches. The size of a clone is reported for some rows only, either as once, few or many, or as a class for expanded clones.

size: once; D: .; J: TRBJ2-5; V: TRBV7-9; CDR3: CASSPPGRQETQYF; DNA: TGTGCCAGCAGCCCCCCGGGGAGACAAGAGACCCAGTACTTC
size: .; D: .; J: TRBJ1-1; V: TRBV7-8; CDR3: CASSPGTQGSAFF; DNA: TGTGCCAGCAGCCCCGGGACTCAGGGTTCAGCTTTCTTT
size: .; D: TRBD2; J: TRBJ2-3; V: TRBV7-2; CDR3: CASSGTSGHTDTQYF; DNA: TGTGCCAGCAGTGGGACTAGCGGGCACACAGATACGCAGTATTTT
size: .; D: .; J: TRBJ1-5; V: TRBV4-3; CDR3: CASSRSYSGSNQPQHF; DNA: TGCGCCAGCAGCCGATCGTACAGCGGCAGCAATCAGCCCCAGCATTTT
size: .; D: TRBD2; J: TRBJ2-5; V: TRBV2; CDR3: CASTGLAGGSETQYF; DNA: TGTGCCAGCACCGGACTAGCGGGGGGGTCGGAGACCCAGTACTTC
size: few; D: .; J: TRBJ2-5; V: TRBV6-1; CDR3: CASSHIVRKETQYF; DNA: TGTGCCAGCAGTCATATCGTCAGAAAAGAGACCCAGTACTTC
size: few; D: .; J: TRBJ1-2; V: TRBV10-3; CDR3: CAISQSREDGYTF; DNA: TGTGCCATCAGCCAAAGTAGAGAAGATGGCTACACCTTC
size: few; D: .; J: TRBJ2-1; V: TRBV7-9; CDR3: CASTRASLGRGNEQFF; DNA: TGTGCCAGCACCCGGGCCTCGCTCGGAAGGGGGAATGAGCAGTTCTTC
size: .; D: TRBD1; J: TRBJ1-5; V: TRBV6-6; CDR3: CASRDTGVSNQPQHF; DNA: TGTGCCAGCAGGGACACAGGGGTGAGCAATCAGCCCCAGCATTTT
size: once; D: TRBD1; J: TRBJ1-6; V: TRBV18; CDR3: CASSQRTGGDSPLHF; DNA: TGTGCCAGCTCACAACGGACAGGGGGCGATTCACCCCTCCACTTT
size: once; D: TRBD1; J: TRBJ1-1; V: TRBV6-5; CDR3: CASSPDRVPTEAFF; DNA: TGTGCCAGCAGTCCAGACAGGGTACCCACTGAAGCTTTCTTT
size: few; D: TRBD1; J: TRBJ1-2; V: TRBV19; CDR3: CASSFGRGNYGYTF; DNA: TGTGCCAGTAGTTTCGGCAGGGGGAACTATGGCTACACCTTC
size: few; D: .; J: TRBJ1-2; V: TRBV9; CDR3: CASSPTAGPYYGYTF; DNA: TGTGCCAGCAGCCCGACGGCAGGGCCCTACTATGGCTACACCTTC
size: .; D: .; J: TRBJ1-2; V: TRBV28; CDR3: CASAGNYGYTF; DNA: TGTGCCAGCGCGGGTAACTATGGCTACACCTTC
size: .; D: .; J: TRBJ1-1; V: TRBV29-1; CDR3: CSALGTSTEAFF; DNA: TGCAGCGCTCTAGGGACAAGCACTGAAGCTTTCTTT
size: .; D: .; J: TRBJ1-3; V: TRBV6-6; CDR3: CASTPSGGPGNTIYF; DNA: TGTGCCAGCACTCCAAGCGGGGGCCCTGGAAACACCATATATTTT
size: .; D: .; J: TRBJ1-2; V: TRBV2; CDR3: CASQGSYGYTF; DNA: TGTGCCAGCCAGGGTTCCTATGGCTACACCTTC
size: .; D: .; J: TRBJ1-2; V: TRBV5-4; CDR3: CASSLIGDYGYTF; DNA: TGTGCCAGCAGCTTGATCGGGGACTATGGCTACACCTTC
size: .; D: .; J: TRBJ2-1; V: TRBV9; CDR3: CASSPRTLIYNEQFF; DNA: TGTGCCAGCAGCCCCCGGACTCTAATCTACAATGAGCAGTTCTTC
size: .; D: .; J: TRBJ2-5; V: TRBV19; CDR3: CASRGGETQYF; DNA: TGTGCCAGTCGGGGAGGTGAGACCCAGTACTTC
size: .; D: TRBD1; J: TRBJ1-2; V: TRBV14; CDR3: CASSRDRGSGYTF; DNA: TGTGCCAGCAGTCGGGACAGGGGCTCTGGCTACACCTTC
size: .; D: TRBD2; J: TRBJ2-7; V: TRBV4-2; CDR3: CASSPQLLAASSYEQHF; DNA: TGTGCCAGCAGCCCACAATTACTAGCGGCTAGCTCCTACGAGCAGCACTTC
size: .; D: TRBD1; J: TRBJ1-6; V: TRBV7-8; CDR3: CASSSDRGRNSPLHF; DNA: TGTGCCAGCAGCTCCGACAGGGGGCGGAATTCACCCCTCCACTTT
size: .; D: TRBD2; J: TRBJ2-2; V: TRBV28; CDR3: CALGGSSTGELFF; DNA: TGTGCCTTGGGAGGGTCCAGCACCGGGGAGCTGTTTTTT